What follows is one T cell receptor (beta chain) and its context. The antigen remains unidentified. Primers: 60 Vbeta forward and 13 Jbeta reverse. The data were produced by immunoSEQ multiplex PCR, yet TCRdb's version contains in-frame clones alone and is incomplete. The sample records 150,000 to 200,000 clones, 80% to 85% being singletons. These data come from a study of cytomegalovirus exposure and HLA in healthy donors. Points from the study as a whole: As was reported, the classifier diagnosed cytomegalovirus status with high specificity and sensitivity.

The source is a man younger than 35 in good health and CMV-seronegative. The specimen sequenced was PBMCs.

The CDR3 sequence: CASTYPWAHRGYTF. The CDR3 DNA follows: TGTGCCAGCACCTACCCTTGGGCCCACCGGGGCTACACCTTC. The chain combines TRBV6-6 with TRBJ1-2; D not resolved. Trimming cost V 7 bases and J 8 bases, with 20 bases left between them. This CDR3 has 14 residues. Germline V gene data show CDR1 as MNHNY and CDR2 as SVGAGI (reference sequence).